The rows below give T cell receptor beta chains drawn from one sample of a study of T cell repertoires in cytomegalovirus infection. TCRdb reprocessed the reads with MiXCR, giving one entry per CDR3 protein. The table has about 740,000 distinct CDR3 sequences, about a third seen once. What was sequenced was PBMCs. The receptors were sampled from a human donor in good health (CMV status not recorded). Some clones in this sample may be carry-over from other donors' samples. Both conserved end residues are part of each CDR3. A D gene is named only where the DNA matches it firmly. Clone size is shown for a subset of rows, as once, few, many or a class of expanded clone.

d_call	v_call	clone_size	j_call	cdr3_nt	cdr3_aa
.	TRBV6-6	.	TRBJ1-5	TGTGCCAGCAGTTACCCCCACAGGCCTAAGGGCAATCAGCCCCAGCATTTT	CASSYPHRPKGNQPQHF
.	TRBV7-2	many	TRBJ1-2	TGTGCCAGCAGCTTAGCGCAAGGAGGGTTCTATGGCTACACCTTC	CASSLAQGGFYGYTF
.	TRBV4-2	few	TRBJ1-4	TGTGCCAGCAGCTACGGGACGCCAGGGGAATGGGATGAAAAACTGTTTTTT	CASSYGTPGEWDEKLFF
.	TRBV3-1	few	TRBJ2-7	TGTGCCAGCAGCCGCAGAAGACGGACGAGCTCCTACGAGCAGTACTTC	CASSRRRRTSSYEQYF
.	TRBV6-1	.	TRBJ2-2	TGTGCCAGCAGTGCAGATAACACCGGGGAGCTGTTTTTT	CASSADNTGELFF
TRBD2	TRBV10-3	few	TRBJ2-2	TGTGCCATCAGTGATCACACTAGCGGGAGGGCCGCCGGGGAGCTGTTTTTT	CAISDHTSGRAAGELFF
TRBD1	TRBV19	.	TRBJ2-7	TGTGCCAGTAGTACACAGGGGCGTTACTCCTACGAGCAGTACTTC	CASSTQGRYSYEQYF
.	TRBV12-3/TRBV12-4	many	TRBJ1-3	TGTGCCAGCAGTTTAAGTCCGGGAAACACCATATATTTT	CASSLSPGNTIYF
.	TRBV28	.	TRBJ2-2	TGTGCCAGCAGTACCGGGACGAACACCGGGGAGCTGTTTTTT	CASSTGTNTGELFF
TRBD1	TRBV7-8	many	TRBJ2-1	TGTGCCAGCAGCCCCATGACCCCCTGGACAGGGACGGTTGAGCAGTTCTTC	CASSPMTPWTGTVEQFF
.	TRBV12-3/TRBV12-4	few	TRBJ1-2	TGTGCCAGCAGTTTAGGAAGCGGGGGGCGAGTAGGGGGCTACACCTTC	CASSLGSGGRVGGYTF